The 30 T cell receptor beta chains listed next were all sequenced from one sample in a study of somatic mutations in cytotoxic T cells in rheumatoid arthritis. Repertoires were generated with immunoSEQ multiplex PCR, while TCRdb's copy carries only in-frame clones and drops some. This repertoire shows tens of thousands of clones, around 86% found once; its top ten account for approximately 15%. Sequencing was performed on CD8+ T cells sorted from blood. These receptors were collected from an adult with rheumatoid arthritis.

This sequence joins TRBV11-2 and TRBJ2-7; TRBD2 might be the D (6 bases). V was pared by 1 base and J by 6 bases, with 13 bases between. This CDR3 spans 14 amino acids. CDR1 and CDR2 (germline): SGHAT, FQNNGV. CDR3 nucleotide sequence: TGTGCCAGCAGCTTAGGCGGGGACCGCCGCGAGCAGTACGTC. It codes for CASSLGGDRREQYV.

V usage is TRBV30 and J usage is TRBJ2-1; tentatively, D is TRBD2 (7 bases). Germline V gives CDR1 GTSNPN, CDR2 SVGIG (reference sequence). The CDR3 is 14 residues long. Trimming cost V 3 bases and J 9 bases, with 18 bases left between them. This CDR3 reads CAWRGGRAGREQFF. The CDR3 nucleotides read TGTGCCTGGAGAGGGGGGAGGGCCGGACGTGAGCAGTTCTTC.

V and J are TRBV4-1 and TRBJ2-2; 7 nucleotides line up with TRBD2. CDR3 length: 17 residues. Germline V gene lookup returns CDR1 MGHRA and CDR2 YSYEKL. The junction had 8 bases not matched to a gene; V was cut back by 3 bases and J by 1 base. This CDR3 reads CASSQSHASGNTGELFF. CDR3 nucleotide sequence: TGCGCCAGCAGCCAGAGTCATGCTAGCGGGAACACCGGGGAGCTGTTTTTT.

This sequence joins TRBV5-5 and TRBJ1-2; 8 positions agree with TRBD1. This CDR3 has 15 residues. Trimming removed 5 bases from V and 1 base from J; junction bases left unmatched: 7. Germline loops: CDR1 SGHKS, CDR2 YYEKEE (reference sequence). The CDR3 nucleotides are TGTGCCAGCAGTTATGACAGGGGCGTTAACTATGGCTACACCTTC. Translation gives CASSYDRGVNYGYTF.

This clone was detected only once. This sequence joins TRBV2 and TRBJ1-2; D is ambiguous. Per the germline V gene, CDR1 is SNHLY and CDR2 is FYNNEI. This CDR3 region has 13 residues. Trimming took off 2 bases at V and 6 bases at J, with 10 bases between the two ends. The CDR3 region is CASSEPPRDGYTF. The DNA of the CDR3 is TGTGCCAGCAGTGAACCCCCGCGAGATGGCTACACCTTC. Complete variable domain (other parts from reference TRBV2 and TRBJ1-2): EPEVTQTPSHQVTQMGQEVILRCVPISNHLYFYWYRQILGQKVEFLVSFYNNEISEKSEIFDDQFSVERPDGSNFTLKIRSTKLEDSAMYFCASSEPPRDGYTFGSGTRLTVV.

This chain connects TRBV4-1 to TRBJ2-3; no clear D. V lost 4 bases, J lost 7 bases, and 15 bases lay in between. The CDR3 covers 14 residues. Germline V gene data show CDR1 as MGHRA and CDR2 as YSYEKL. The CDR3 sequence is CASSRAEELNTQYF. In nucleotides, the CDR3 is TGCGCCAGCAGCCGCGCTGAGGAGCTAAATACGCAGTATTTT.

The chain has TRBV6-5 and TRBJ2-3, with D hard to call. V gave up 7 bases and J gave up 10 bases, with 12 bases separating them. Germline CDR1 reads MNHEY; CDR2 reads SVGAGI. CDR3 size: 11 residues. The CDR3 coding sequence is TGTGCCAGCAAAGTGGGTGACTCGCAGTATTTT. Translation gives CASKVGDSQYF.

This chain connects TRBV9 to TRBJ2-1; 8 bases are a match to TRBD2. With 2 bases clipped from V and 4 bases from J, the junction kept 8 bases outside the gene matches. Germline assignment: CDR1 SGDLS and CDR2 YYNGEE. The CDR3 length is 16 residues. In DNA, the CDR3 is TGTGCCAGCAGCGTCTCCGGGACTAGTACTTACAATGAGCAGTTCTTC. It translates to CASSVSGTSTYNEQFF. Full variable domain (missing parts from reference TRBV9 and TRBJ2-1): DSGVTQTPKHLITATGQRVTLRCSPRSGDLSVYWYQQSLDQGLQFLIQYYNGEERAKGNILERFSAQQFPDLHSELNLSSLELGDSALYFCASSVSGTSTYNEQFFGPGTRLTVL.

This rearrangement joins TRBV10-2 to TRBJ2-3; D is undetermined. CDR3 length equals 16 residues. Germline CDR1 reads WSHSY; CDR2 reads SAAADI. V lost 2 bases and J 3 bases, leaving 15 bases between the germline ends. The CDR3 sequence is CASSEEARIRTDTQYF. The CDR3 nucleotides are TGCGCCAGCAGTGAGGAGGCCCGTATTCGGACAGATACGCAGTATTTT.

The rearrangement links TRBV7-9 to TRBJ1-4; D perhaps matches TRBD1 (6 bases). The CDR3 spans 18 residues. V was cut by 5 bases and J by 6 bases, with 25 bases left in between. Germline V gene data show CDR1 as SEHNR and CDR2 as FQNEAQ (reference sequence). The CDR3 protein is CASSQLGTFKGGDEKLFF. The CDR3 nucleotides read TGTGCCAGCAGCCAACTAGGGACCTTTAAAGGGGGTGATGAAAAACTGTTTTTT.

The V gene is TRBV14, the J gene TRBJ2-1; 8 nucleotides match TRBD1. This CDR3 region has 16 residues. From germline, CDR1 is SGHDN and CDR2 FVKESK. V dropped 4 bases and J dropped 1; count of bases not matched to a gene: 6. The CDR3 here is CASSPGQGRSYNEQFF. The CDR3 DNA reads TGTGCCAGCAGCCCCGGACAGGGCCGGTCCTACAATGAGCAGTTCTTC.

The chain employs TRBV27 and TRBJ2-3, with 8 bases that match TRBD2. With 6 bases clipped from V and 11 bases from J, the junction kept 7 bases outside the gene matches. The CDR3 loop spans 12 amino acids. CDR1 and CDR2 from the germline V gene are MNHEY and SMNVEV (reference sequence). In nucleotides, the CDR3 is TGTGCCAGCAGCGGGAGGGTAGACGTGCAGTATTTT. Encoded protein: CASSGRVDVQYF.

The chain recombines TRBV9 with TRBJ2-3; D is unresolved. Trimming removed 0 bases from V and 4 bases from J, with 15 bases in between. CDR1 is SGDLS and CDR2 is YYNGEE in the germline V gene. The CDR3 has 16 amino acids. The CDR3 region has the DNA TGTGCCAGCAGCGTAGATAGCAAGCCCACCCCAGATACGCAGTATTTT. Amino acids: CASSVDSKPTPDTQYF.

The J gene is TRBJ2-5, the V gene TRBV5-1; TRBD1 is a possible D gene (6 bases). CDR1 SGHRS and CDR2 YFSETQ come from the germline V gene. Deletions cut 1 base from V and 2 bases from J, with 30 bases between. The length of the CDR3 is 21 residues. CDR3 sequence reads: CASSLNNGIRGSGRGQETQYF. The CDR3 region has the DNA TGCGCCAGCAGCTTGAATAACGGCATCCGGGGCTCTGGAAGGGGGCAAGAGACCCAGTACTTC.

This clone appeared a single time. The V gene is TRBV9, the J gene TRBJ2-3; 7 bases fit TRBD2. V gave up 4 bases and J gave up 0 bases; unmatched junction bases: 5. Germline V gives CDR1 SGDLS, CDR2 YYNGEE. The CDR3 spans 15 residues. Here the CDR3 DNA reads TGTGCCAGCAGCCGGAGCGGGACTAGCACAGATACGCAGTATTTT. This codes for CASSRSGTSTDTQYF.

Of note for this clone: At one end the junction does not follow the germline gene, possibly because of a read error. This chain uses TRBV7-7 with TRBJ2-1, with 10 bases fitting TRBD2. The CDR3 covers 16 residues. Germline CDR1 SSHAT, CDR2 FNYEAQ (reference sequence). In DNA, the CDR3 is TGTGCTAGCAGCTTAGGGGTGACTAGCGGGCCAAATGAGCAGTTCTTC. The encoded protein is CASSLGVTSGPNEQFF.

The chain is built from TRBV7-8 and TRBJ1-1; no clear D. V was shortened by 2 bases and J by 4 bases, with 8 bases between the two germline ends. The CDR3 totals 13 residues. CDR1 is SGHVS and CDR2 is FQNEAQ in the germline V gene. The CDR3 DNA follows: TGTGCCAGCAGCTTACACCTGTTCACTGAAGCTTTCTTT. Residues: CASSLHLFTEAFF.

The chain joins TRBV6-6 to TRBJ2-5; D might be TRBD2 (6 bases). CDR1 MNHNY and CDR2 SVGAGI come from the germline V gene (reference sequence). V lost 1 base, J lost 5 bases, and 8 bases lay in between. This CDR3 is built from 13 residues. In DNA form, the CDR3 reads TGTGCCAGCAGTTACTGGGGGGAGGAGACCCAGTACTTC. Translated: CASSYWGEETQYF.

This sequence joins TRBV7-6 and TRBJ2-5; the D call may be TRBD1 or TRBD2 (5 bases each). Germline V gene data show CDR1 as SGHVS and CDR2 as FNYEAQ. Deletions cut 1 base from V and 0 bases from J, with 9 bases between. This CDR3 is built from 15 residues. The CDR3 DNA sequence: TGTGCCAGCAGCTTAGGAGGGGCCTACCAAGAGACCCAGTACTTC. Its translation: CASSLGGAYQETQYF.

The chain has TRBV5-1 and TRBJ2-7; D call uncertain. Germline V lookup: CDR1 SGHRS, CDR2 YFSETQ. V was pared by 0 bases and J by 3 bases, with 7 bases between. The CDR3 spans 13 residues. CDR3 coding DNA: TGCGCCAGCAGCTTGGGCGGTGACTACGAGCAGTACTTC. It codes for CASSLGGDYEQYF. The whole variable domain, remainder taken from reference TRBV5-1 and TRBJ2-7, is KAGVTQTPRYLIKTRGQQVTLSCSPISGHRSVSWYQQTPGQGLQFLFEYFSETQRNKGNFPGRFSGRQFSNSRSEMNVSTLELGDSALYLCASSLGGDYEQYFGPGTRLTVT.

The chain carries TRBV5-6 and TRBJ2-1; D gene uncertain. V lost 4 bases to trimming and J lost 3 bases, with 2 bases between them. CDR3 length: 11 residues. CDR1 and CDR2 (germline): SGHDT, YYEEEE. The CDR3 DNA is TGTGCCAGCAGCCTCTACAATGAGCAGTTCTTC. Protein product: CASSLYNEQFF.

The rearrangement joins TRBV4-3 to TRBJ2-7, with 7 bases identical to TRBD2. This CDR3 is built from 15 residues. Germline-derived CDR1 and CDR2 are LGHNA and YSLEER. J was trimmed by 2 bases and V by 0 bases; bases with no gene match: 4. The DNA of the CDR3 is TGCGCCAGCAGCCAAGAATGGGGGGGAGCCTACGAGCAGTACTTC. This translates into CASSQEWGGAYEQYF.

The chain uses TRBV10-2 and TRBJ2-7; D uncertain. The CDR3 runs 13 residues. The germline V gene encodes CDR1 WSHSY and CDR2 SAAADI. V lost 5 bases to trimming and J lost 4 bases, with 12 bases between them. CDR3: CASSTGIEYEQYV. In DNA form, the CDR3 reads TGCGCCAGCAGTACTGGGATAGAGTACGAGCAGTACGTC.

A few counts support this clone. This chain connects TRBV2 to TRBJ2-1, with no clear D. Germline values: CDR1 SNHLY, CDR2 FYNNEI. The CDR3 consists of 14 residues. The ends were cut back, 3 bases at V and 4 bases at J, with 10 bases in the middle. The DNA of the CDR3 is TGTGCCAGCAGTGACCAGGCTAAATACAATGAGCAGTTCTTC. Its translation: CASSDQAKYNEQFF.

This chain links TRBV11-3 with TRBJ2-3; TRBD1 is a possible D gene (5 bases). The CDR3 covers 14 residues. CDR1 SGHNT and CDR2 YENEEA come from the germline V gene. Trimming stripped 2 bases from V and 3 bases from J, with 9 bases between. CDR3 in DNA: TGTGCCAGCAGCTTACAGGGTAGGACAGATACGCAGTATTTT. Translation gives CASSLQGRTDTQYF.

The V gene is TRBV11-1, the J gene TRBJ2-1; 10 nucleotides agree with TRBD2. V lost 0 bases, J lost 0 bases, and 5 bases stayed unmatched. The CDR3 consists of 18 residues. CDR1 is SGHAT, CDR2 FQDESV, per germline (reference sequence). CDR3 in amino acids: CASSLAPSGGHSYNEQFF. The CDR3 DNA sequence: TGTGCCAGCAGCTTAGCGCCTAGCGGGGGCCACTCCTACAATGAGCAGTTCTTC. Full variable domain (missing parts from reference TRBV11-1 and TRBJ2-1): EAEVAQSPRYKITEKSQAVAFWCDPISGHATLYWYRQILGQGPELLVQFQDESVVDDSQLPKDRFSAERLKGVDSTLKIQPAELGDSAMYLCASSLAPSGGHSYNEQFFGPGTRLTVL.

The chain joins TRBV28 to TRBJ1-4, with D maybe TRBD1 (6 bases). Germline CDR1 is MDHEN and CDR2 is SYDVKM. Trimming took 1 base from V and 14 from J, leaving 14 bases between them. The CDR3 totals 13 residues. CDR3 loop: CASSLFRGSMLFF. Here the CDR3 DNA reads TGTGCCAGCAGTTTATTCAGGGGCAGTATGCTGTTTTTT. Drawing the rest from reference TRBV28 and TRBJ1-4, the complete variable domain is DVKVTQSSRYLVKRTGEKVFLECVQDMDHENMFWYRQDPGLGLRLIYFSYDVKMKEKGDIPEGYSVSREKKERFSLILESASTNQTSMYLCASSLFRGSMLFFGSGTQLSVL.

The chain joins TRBV11-2 to TRBJ2-7; D not certain. Germline lookup yields CDR1 SGHAT and CDR2 FQNNGV. The CDR3 runs to 14 residues. Trimming took off 3 bases at V and 4 bases at J, with 13 bases between the two ends. The CDR3 DNA reads TGTGCCAGCAGCTTCGGGTCTAATTCTTACGAGCAGTACTTC. Encoded protein: CASSFGSNSYEQYF.

The chain links TRBV15 to TRBJ2-1; TRBD2 matches 8 bases. The germline V gene has CDR1 LNHNV and CDR2 YYDKDF (reference sequence). The CDR3 covers 16 residues. V trimming: 3 bases; J trimming: 0 bases; junction bases outside the gene matches: 4. CDR3 sequence reads: CATSSISGSSYNEQFF. CDR3 nucleotides: TGTGCCACCAGCAGTATCAGCGGGAGCTCCTACAATGAGCAGTTCTTC.

This clone occurred once. The CDR3 here is CASSLVLLAGGPPRDEQFF. The CDR3 DNA reads as TGTGCCAGCAGCTTAGTTCTACTAGCGGGAGGGCCCCCCCGAGATGAGCAGTTCTTC. V usage is TRBV7-2 and J usage is TRBJ2-1; TRBD2 matches 13 bases. The length of the CDR3 is 19 residues. The V gene end was trimmed by 1 base and the J gene end by 8 bases; junction bases not matched to a gene: 14. Germline-derived CDR1 and CDR2 are SGHTA and FQGNSA.